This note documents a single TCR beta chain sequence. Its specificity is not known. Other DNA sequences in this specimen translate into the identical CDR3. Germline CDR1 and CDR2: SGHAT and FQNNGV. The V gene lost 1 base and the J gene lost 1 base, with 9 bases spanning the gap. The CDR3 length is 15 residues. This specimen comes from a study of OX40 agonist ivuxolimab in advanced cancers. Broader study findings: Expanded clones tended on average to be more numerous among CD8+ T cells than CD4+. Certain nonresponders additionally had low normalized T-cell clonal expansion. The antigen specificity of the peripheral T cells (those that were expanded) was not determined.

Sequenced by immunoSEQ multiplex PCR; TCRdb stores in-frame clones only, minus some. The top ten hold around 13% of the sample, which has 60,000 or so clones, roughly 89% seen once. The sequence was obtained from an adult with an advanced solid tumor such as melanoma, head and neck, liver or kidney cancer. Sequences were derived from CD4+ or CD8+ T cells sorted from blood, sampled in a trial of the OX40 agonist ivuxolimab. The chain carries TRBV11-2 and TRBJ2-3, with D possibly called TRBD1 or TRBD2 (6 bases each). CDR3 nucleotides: TGTGCCAGCAGCTTAGGGGGGGCAGGCACAGATACGCAGTATTTT. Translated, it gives CASSLGGAGTDTQYF.